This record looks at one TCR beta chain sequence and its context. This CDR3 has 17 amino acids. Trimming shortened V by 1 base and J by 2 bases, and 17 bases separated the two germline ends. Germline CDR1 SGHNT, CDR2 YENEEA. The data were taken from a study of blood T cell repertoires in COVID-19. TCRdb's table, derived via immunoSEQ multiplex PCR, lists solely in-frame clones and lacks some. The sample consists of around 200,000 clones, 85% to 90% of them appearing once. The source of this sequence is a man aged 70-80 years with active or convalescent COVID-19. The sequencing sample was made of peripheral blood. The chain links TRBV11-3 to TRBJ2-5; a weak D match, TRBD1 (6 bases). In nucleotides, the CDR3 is TGTGCCAGCAGCTTAGCAGGTGTGGGGGCCTCACAAGAGACCCAGTACTTC. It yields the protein CASSLAGVGASQETQYF.